The source of this T cell receptor (beta chain) is a study of blood T cell repertoires in COVID-19. Turning to the study itself: Italy, Spain and the United States were the sources of the convalescent and acute COVID-19 samples.

Profiled with immunoSEQ multiplex PCR; TCRdb holds only in-frame clones, not every one. Among about 110,000 clones listed, 65% to 80% were seen once. V trimming: 1 base; J trimming: 6 bases; junction bases outside the gene matches: 6. The CDR3 covers 16 residues. The germline CDR1 and CDR2 sequences are LGHNA and YNFKEQ. The sample comprised peripheral blood. The chain couples TRBV4-2 to TRBJ2-4; 10 bases are shared with TRBD1. The clonotype originates from a woman aged 55 to 70 with acute or convalescent COVID-19. CDR3 in amino acids: CASSQVSGTGANIQYF. The DNA of the CDR3 is TGTGCCAGCAGCCAAGTATCCGGGACAGGGGCAAACATTCAGTACTTC.